Shown below are 12 T cell receptor beta chains from a single sample sequenced in a study of blood T cells in healthy people across ages. Using a J-beta primer mix together with a sample-barcoded 5' primer, a second PCR was run for roughly 6 to 11 cycles. One entry per CDR3 protein results from TCRdb running MiXCR on the 5' RACE reads. The top ten hold approximately 4% of the sample, which has around 1,600,000 distinct CDR3 sequences, roughly 43% seen once. Sequencing was carried out using blood. The origin of the receptors is a young woman in good health.

The sample holds a few counts of this clonotype. One junction end disagrees with the germline gene, perhaps due to a read error. This rearrangement joins TRBV30 to TRBJ2-1; 9 bases align to TRBD2. The CDR3 runs to 15 residues. Germline V CDR1 and CDR2: GTSNPN, SVGIG (reference sequence). As DNA, the CDR3 is TGTGCCTGCCCTAGGGGCGGGGGGGCCTATAATGAGCAGTTCTTC. It encodes CACPRGGGAYNEQFF.

V usage is TRBV5-8 and J usage is TRBJ2-1, with D maybe TRBD1 (6 bases). Per germline, CDR1 SGHTS and CDR2 YDEGEE. V dropped 5 bases and J dropped 7 bases, with 13 bases sitting between them. This CDR3 contains 13 residues. CDR3 coding DNA: TGTGCCAGCAGGAAATATCAGGGGAATGAGCAGTTCTTC. The encoded protein is CASRKYQGNEQFF.

This clonotype was found once. V usage is TRBV5-1 and J usage is TRBJ2-3; TRBD1 is a possible D gene (5 bases). Looked up from germline, CDR1 is SGHRS and CDR2 is YFSETQ. Trimming stripped 1 base from V and 3 bases from J, with 12 bases between. This CDR3 spans 15 amino acids. The DNA of the CDR3 is TGCGCCAGCAGCTTGACTGGGGCTGGGACAGATACGCAGTATTTT. This encodes CASSLTGAGTDTQYF. The full variable domain, with the rest looked up from reference TRBV5-1 and TRBJ2-3, is KAGVTQTPRYLIKTRGQQVTLSCSPISGHRSVSWYQQTPGQGLQFLFEYFSETQRNKGNFPGRFSGRQFSNSRSEMNVSTLELGDSALYLCASSLTGAGTDTQYFGPGTRLTVL.

The chain recombines TRBV4-2 with TRBJ2-1; 9 bases agree with TRBD2. The J call is uncertain, as TRBJ2-7 better fits the DNA end. This CDR3 is 15 amino acids long. The germline V gene encodes CDR1 LGHNA and CDR2 YNFKEQ. The CDR3 nucleotides are TGTGCCAGCAGAAGTTCTAGCGGGATTTACAATGAGCAGTACTTC. It is translated as CASRSSSGIYNEQYF.

This chain connects TRBV5-6 to TRBJ2-7; D perhaps matches TRBD2 (6 bases). The CDR3 contains 13 residues. CDR1 is SGHDT and CDR2 is YYEEEE in the germline V gene. V lost 4 bases and J 3 bases, leaving 11 bases between the germline ends. DNA of the CDR3: TGTGCCAGCAGCGCGGGACGGTTCTACGAGCAGTACTTC. Translated, it gives CASSAGRFYEQYF.

The chain couples TRBV29-1 to TRBJ2-3, with TRBD2 matching 11 bases. This CDR3 spans 16 amino acids. Germline V lookup: CDR1 SQVTM, CDR2 ANQGSEA. V lost 4 bases to trimming and J lost 2 bases; unmatched junction nucleotides: 8. The CDR3 reads CSVVYLAGGNTDTQYF. CDR3 nucleotide sequence: TGCAGCGTTGTCTATTTAGCGGGGGGGAACACAGATACGCAGTATTTT.

This clonotype occurred a few times. The gene calls are TRBV10-3 and TRBJ1-5; tentative D call: TRBD1 (5 bases). The CDR3 totals 15 residues. The germline V gene has CDR1 ENHRY and CDR2 SYGVKD. Trimming pared 3 bases from V and 4 bases from J, leaving 13 bases between. CDR3 loop: CAISEGGRGNQPQHF. CDR3 bases: TGTGCCATCAGTGAAGGCGGGCGGGGGAATCAGCCCCAGCATTTT.

A single count supports this clonotype. This chain uses TRBV4-1 with TRBJ1-4, with D unresolved. V lost 0 bases and J 8 bases, leaving 10 bases between the germline ends. The CDR3 length is 14 residues. Germline assignment: CDR1 MGHRA and CDR2 YSYEKL. The CDR3 is CASSQDDGEEKLFF. The CDR3 nucleotides read TGCGCCAGCAGCCAAGATGACGGAGAAGAAAAACTGTTTTTT.

The V call is TRBV28, the J call TRBJ1-2, with 7 bases fitting TRBD1. The length of the CDR3 is 15 residues. The germline V gene has CDR1 MDHEN and CDR2 SYDVKM. V shed 4 bases, J shed 8 bases, and the junction held 13 bases outside the gene matches. The CDR3 loop is CASSSQTTGLWGYTF. CDR3 nucleotides: TGTGCCAGCAGTTCTCAAACGACAGGGCTGTGGGGCTACACCTTC.

This clonotype was counted a few times. This rearrangement joins TRBV5-1 to TRBJ1-2; 9 positions match TRBD1. After removal of 3 bases from V and 6 bases from J, the junction contained 3 bases not matched to a gene. There are 13 residues in the CDR3. Per germline, CDR1 SGHRS and CDR2 YFSETQ. This chain's CDR3 is CASSWTGDNGYTF. CDR3 DNA sequence: TGCGCCAGCAGCTGGACAGGGGATAATGGCTACACCTTC.

The chain is built from TRBV12-3 or TRBV12-4 and TRBJ2-3; tentative D call: TRBD1 (6 bases). The CDR3 runs to 13 residues. The ends were cut back, 5 bases at V and 9 bases at J, with 15 bases in the middle. The CDR3 DNA sequence: TGTGCCAGCAGTCCAGGGGACGAAGGAACGCAGTATTTT. The encoded protein is CASSPGDEGTQYF.

This clonotype has more than one count but fewer than ten. J is TRBJ1-4 and V is TRBV7-9, with D uncertain. Trimming pared 5 bases from V and 15 bases from J, leaving 13 bases between. The germline V gene encodes CDR1 SEHNR and CDR2 FQNEAQ (reference sequence). The CDR3 sequence is 11 residues long. CDR3 amino acids: CASSPLDGMFF. CDR3 DNA: TGTGCCAGCAGCCCCCTCGACGGGATGTTTTTT.